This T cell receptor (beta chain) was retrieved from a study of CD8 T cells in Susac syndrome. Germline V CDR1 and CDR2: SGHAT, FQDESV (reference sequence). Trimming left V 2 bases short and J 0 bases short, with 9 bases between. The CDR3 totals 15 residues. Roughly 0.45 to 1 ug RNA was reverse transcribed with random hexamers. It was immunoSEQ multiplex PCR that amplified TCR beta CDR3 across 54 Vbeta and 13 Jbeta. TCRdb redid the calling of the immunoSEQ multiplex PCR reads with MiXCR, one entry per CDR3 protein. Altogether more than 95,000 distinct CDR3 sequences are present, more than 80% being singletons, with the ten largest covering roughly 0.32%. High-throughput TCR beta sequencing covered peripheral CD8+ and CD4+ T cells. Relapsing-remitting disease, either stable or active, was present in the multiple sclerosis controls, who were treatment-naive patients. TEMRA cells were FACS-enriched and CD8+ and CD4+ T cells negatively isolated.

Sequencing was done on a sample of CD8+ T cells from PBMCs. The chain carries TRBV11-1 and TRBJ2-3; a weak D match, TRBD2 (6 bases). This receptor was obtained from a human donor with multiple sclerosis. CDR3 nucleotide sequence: TGTGCCAGCAGCTTACGGCGGGGTAGCACAGATACGCAGTATTTT. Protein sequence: CASSLRRGSTDTQYF.